This entry lists 10 T cell receptor beta chains sequenced from one sample in a study of cytomegalovirus exposure and HLA in healthy donors. Primers included in the PCR were 60 Vbeta and 13 Jbeta primers. Only in-frame clones appear in the TCRdb table, and some are missing; sequencing was by immunoSEQ multiplex PCR. The repertoire consists of approximately 50,000 clones, with about 80% occurring once and the leading ten covering approximately 4%. The sample taken for sequencing was PBMCs. The origin of the receptors is a young man in good health and CMV-seronegative.

This chain connects TRBV30 to TRBJ2-7, with 11 bases that match TRBD2. The CDR3 contains 14 residues. CDR1 is GTSNPN, CDR2 SVGIG, per germline (reference sequence). V lost 4 bases to trimming and J lost 5 bases; unmatched junction nucleotides: 7. The CDR3 DNA follows: TGTGCCTGGATACCCTTAGCGGGAGGGAACGAGCAGTACTTC. Translation gives CAWIPLAGGNEQYF.

The V call is TRBV9, the J call TRBJ2-5, with TRBD1 matching over 7 bases. Near its end, the DNA agrees better with TRBJ2-7, so the J call may be wrong. The germline CDR1 and CDR2 sequences are SGDLS and YYNGEE. The CDR3 is 14 residues long. This chain's CDR3 is CASSVTQGSYEQYF. Here the CDR3 DNA reads TGTGCCAGCAGCGTTACACAGGGGAGCTACGAGCAGTACTTC.

This clone has a handful of counts. The rearrangement joins TRBV10-3 to TRBJ1-5; D possibly corresponds to TRBD1 (5 bases). Germline V gene sequence: CDR1 ENHRY, CDR2 SYGVKD. V lost 2 bases to trimming and J lost 0 bases, with 8 bases between them. This CDR3 spans 15 amino acids. The chain's CDR3 is CAISERGYSNQPQHF. CDR3 coding DNA: TGTGCCATCAGTGAGAGGGGTTATAGCAATCAGCCCCAGCATTTT.

J is TRBJ2-1 and V is TRBV27; 9 bases line up with TRBD1. CDR1 and CDR2 from the germline V gene are MNHEY and SMNVEV (reference sequence). The J segment lost 4 bases and the V segment lost 5 bases, leaving 6 bases of the junction unmatched. The CDR3 has 15 amino acids. The CDR3 region has the DNA TGTGCCAGCAGTCCGGGACAGGGTTTATACAATGAGCAGTTCTTC. This encodes CASSPGQGLYNEQFF.

The chain combines TRBV4-1 with TRBJ2-5; the D gene is possibly TRBD2 (5 bases). The germline V and J ends were trimmed by 0 bases and 1 base, with 9 bases remaining between them. Germline V CDR1 and CDR2: MGHRA, YSYEKL. The CDR3 is 15 residues long. CDR3 protein: CASSQDPGSQETQYF. DNA for the CDR3: TGCGCCAGCAGCCAAGATCCGGGATCCCAAGAGACCCAGTACTTC.

The rearrangement uses TRBV18 and TRBJ2-2; D is perhaps TRBD1 (5 bases). The CDR3 extends over 16 amino acids. The germline CDR1 and CDR2 sequences are KGHSH and LQKENI. Trimming took off 4 bases at V and 1 base at J, with 13 bases between the two ends. CDR3 amino acids: CASSQGQFVNTGELFF. The CDR3 DNA reads TGTGCCAGCTCACAGGGGCAGTTTGTGAACACCGGGGAGCTGTTTTTT.

This clone was seen only a few times. The chain is built from TRBV6-4 and TRBJ2-2, with 10 bases aligning to TRBD2. The germline V gene has CDR1 MRHNA and CDR2 SNTAGT. V trimming: 4 bases; J trimming: 6 bases; junction bases outside the gene matches: 8. This CDR3 spans 16 amino acids. CDR3 residues: CASSATGTSEAGELFF. DNA for the CDR3: TGTGCCAGCAGTGCCACCGGGACTAGCGAAGCCGGGGAGCTGTTTTTT.

V usage is TRBV6-4 and J usage is TRBJ2-2; 11 bases line up with TRBD2. With 5 bases clipped from V and 7 bases from J, the junction kept 9 bases outside the gene matches. The CDR3 runs 16 residues. Looked up from germline, CDR1 is MRHNA and CDR2 is SNTAGT. Here the CDR3 DNA reads TGTGCCAGCAGTACTGGGACTAGCGGAGGTGGCGGGGAGCTGTTTTTT. Amino acid sequence: CASSTGTSGGGGELFF.

The J gene is TRBJ2-1, the V gene TRBV6-4; maybe TRBD2 (6 bases). Trimming removed 4 bases from V and 4 bases from J, with 17 bases in between. CDR3 length equals 16 residues. The germline gives CDR1 MRHNA, CDR2 SNTAGT. The CDR3 region has the DNA TGTGCCAGCAGTGCCTCCAGTGCGGGGAGATACAATGAGCAGTTCTTC. Protein sequence: CASSASSAGRYNEQFF.

V gene TRBV19 combines with J gene TRBJ1-1; D gene ambiguous. This CDR3 has 13 residues. V lost 3 bases and J 1 base, leaving 6 bases between the germline ends. Germline CDR1 and CDR2: LNHDA and SQIVND (reference sequence). The CDR3 spells CASSIPWNTEAFF. CDR3 coding DNA: TGTGCCAGTAGTATCCCCTGGAACACTGAAGCTTTCTTT.